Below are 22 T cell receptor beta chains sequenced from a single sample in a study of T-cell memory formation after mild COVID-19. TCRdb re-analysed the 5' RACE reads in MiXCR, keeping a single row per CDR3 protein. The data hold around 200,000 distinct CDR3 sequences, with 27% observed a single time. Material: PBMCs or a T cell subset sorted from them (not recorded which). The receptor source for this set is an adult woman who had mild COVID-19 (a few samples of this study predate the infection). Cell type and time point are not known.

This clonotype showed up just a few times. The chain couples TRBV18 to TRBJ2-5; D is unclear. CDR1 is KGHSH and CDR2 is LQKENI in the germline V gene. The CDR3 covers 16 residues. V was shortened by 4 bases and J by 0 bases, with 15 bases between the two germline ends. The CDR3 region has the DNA TGTGCCAGCTCACTCAAGACTGATCGGAACCAAGAGACCCAGTACTTC. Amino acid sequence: CASSLKTDRNQETQYF.

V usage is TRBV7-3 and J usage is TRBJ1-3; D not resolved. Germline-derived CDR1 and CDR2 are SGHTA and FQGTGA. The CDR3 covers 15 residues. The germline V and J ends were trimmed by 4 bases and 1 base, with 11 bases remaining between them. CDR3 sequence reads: CASSSRPKSGNTIYF. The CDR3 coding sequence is TGTGCCAGCAGCTCCCGACCGAAATCTGGAAACACCATATATTTT.

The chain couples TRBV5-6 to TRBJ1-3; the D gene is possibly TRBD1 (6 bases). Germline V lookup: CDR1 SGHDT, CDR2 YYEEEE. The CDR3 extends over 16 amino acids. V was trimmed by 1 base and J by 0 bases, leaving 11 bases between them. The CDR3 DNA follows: TGTGCCAGCAGCTTGCCAGGGGACATCTCTGGAAACACCATATATTTT. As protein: CASSLPGDISGNTIYF.

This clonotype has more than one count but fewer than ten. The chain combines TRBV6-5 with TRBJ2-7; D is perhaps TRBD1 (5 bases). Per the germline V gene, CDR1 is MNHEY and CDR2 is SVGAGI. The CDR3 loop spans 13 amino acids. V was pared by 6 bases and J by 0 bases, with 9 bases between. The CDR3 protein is CASRKDSSYEQYF. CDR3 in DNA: TGTGCCAGCAGGAAAGACAGCTCCTACGAGCAGTACTTC.

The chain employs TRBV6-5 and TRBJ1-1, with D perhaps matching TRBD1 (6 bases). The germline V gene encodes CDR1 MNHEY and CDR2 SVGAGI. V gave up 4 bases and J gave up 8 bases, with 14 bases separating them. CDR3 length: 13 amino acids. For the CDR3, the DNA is TGTGCCAGCAGTTCAACAGGGCCCGGGGAAGCTTTCTTT. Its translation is CASSSTGPGEAFF.

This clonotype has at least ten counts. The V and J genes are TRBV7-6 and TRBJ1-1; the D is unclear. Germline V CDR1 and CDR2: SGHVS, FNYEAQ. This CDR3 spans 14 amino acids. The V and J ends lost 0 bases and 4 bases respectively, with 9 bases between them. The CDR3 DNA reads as TGTGCCAGCAGCTTAGCGGGAGGGATCACTGAAGCTTTCTTT. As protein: CASSLAGGITEAFF. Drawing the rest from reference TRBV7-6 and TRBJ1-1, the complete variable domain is GAGVSQSPRYKVTKRGQDVALRCDPISGHVSLYWYRQALGQGPEFLTYFNYEAQQDKSGLPNDRFSAERPEGSISTLTIQRTEQRDSAMYRCASSLAGGITEAFFGQGTRLTVV.

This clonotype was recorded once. CDR3: CSARTPGTSIDNEQFF. The DNA of the CDR3 is TGCAGTGCTAGGACCCCCGGGACTAGTATTGACAATGAGCAGTTCTTC. This chain uses TRBV20-1 with TRBJ2-1; 8 nucleotides align to TRBD2. Germline V gives CDR1 DFQATT, CDR2 SNEGSKA (reference sequence). Trimming took 3 bases from V and 5 from J; bases not matched to a gene: 12. The CDR3 contains 16 residues.

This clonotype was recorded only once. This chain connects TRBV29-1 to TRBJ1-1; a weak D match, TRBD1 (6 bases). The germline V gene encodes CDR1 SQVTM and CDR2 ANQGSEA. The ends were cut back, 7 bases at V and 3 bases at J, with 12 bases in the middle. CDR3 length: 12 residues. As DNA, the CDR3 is TGCAGCGCTGTTGGGGGGCACACTGAAGCTTTCTTT. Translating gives CSAVGGHTEAFF.

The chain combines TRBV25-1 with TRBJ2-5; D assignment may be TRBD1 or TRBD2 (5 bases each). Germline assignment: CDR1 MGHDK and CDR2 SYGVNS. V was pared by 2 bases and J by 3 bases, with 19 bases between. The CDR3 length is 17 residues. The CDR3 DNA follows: TGTGCCAGCAGTGAAAAAGTGACAAGGGTGGGGGAAGAGACCCAGTACTTC. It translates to CASSEKVTRVGEETQYF.

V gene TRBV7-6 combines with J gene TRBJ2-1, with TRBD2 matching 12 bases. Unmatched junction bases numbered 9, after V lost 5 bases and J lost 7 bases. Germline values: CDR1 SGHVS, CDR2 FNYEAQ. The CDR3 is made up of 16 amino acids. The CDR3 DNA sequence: TGTGCCAGCAGCCCAAGACTAGCGGGAGAACGGAATGAGCAGTTCTTC. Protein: CASSPRLAGERNEQFF.

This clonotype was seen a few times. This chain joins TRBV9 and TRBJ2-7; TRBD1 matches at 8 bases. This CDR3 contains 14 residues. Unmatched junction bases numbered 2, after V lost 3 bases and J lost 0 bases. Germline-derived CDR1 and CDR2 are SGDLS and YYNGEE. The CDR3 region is CASSAGQASYEQYF. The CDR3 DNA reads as TGTGCCAGCAGCGCGGGACAGGCCTCCTACGAGCAGTACTTC. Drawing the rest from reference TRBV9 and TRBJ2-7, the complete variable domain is DSGVTQTPKHLITATGQRVTLRCSPRSGDLSVYWYQQSLDQGLQFLIQYYNGEERAKGNILERFSAQQFPDLHSELNLSSLELGDSALYFCASSAGQASYEQYFGPGTRLTVT.

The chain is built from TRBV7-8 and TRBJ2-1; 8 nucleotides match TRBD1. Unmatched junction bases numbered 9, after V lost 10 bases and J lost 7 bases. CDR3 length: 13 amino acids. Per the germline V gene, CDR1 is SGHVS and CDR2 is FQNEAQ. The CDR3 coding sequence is TGTGCCACCACGACAGGGGCGAGGAATGAGCAGTTCTTC. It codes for CATTTGARNEQFF.

The CDR3 here is CSARGLAGYIETQYF. The CDR3 coding sequence is TGCAGTGCTAGGGGACTAGCGGGATATATTGAGACCCAGTACTTC. The J gene is TRBJ2-5, the V gene TRBV20-1; the match to TRBD2 covers 13 bases. V gave up 3 bases and J gave up 5 bases; unmatched junction bases: 6. The CDR3 has 15 amino acids. Germline-derived CDR1 and CDR2 are DFQATT and SNEGSKA (reference sequence).

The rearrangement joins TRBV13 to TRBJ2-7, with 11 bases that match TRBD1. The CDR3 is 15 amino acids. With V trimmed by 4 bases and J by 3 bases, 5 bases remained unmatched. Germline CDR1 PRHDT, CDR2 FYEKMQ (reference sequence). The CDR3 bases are TGTGCCAGCAGCTCCCGGACAGGGGGCGGCTACGAGCAGTACTTC. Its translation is CASSSRTGGGYEQYF.

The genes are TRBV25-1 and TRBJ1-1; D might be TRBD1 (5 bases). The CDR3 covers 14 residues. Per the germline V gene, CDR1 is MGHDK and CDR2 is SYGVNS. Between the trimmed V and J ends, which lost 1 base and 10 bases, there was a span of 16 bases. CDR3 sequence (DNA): TGTGCCAGCAGTGAATGGGGGAGGGGATGGTCAGCTTTCTTT. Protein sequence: CASSEWGRGWSAFF.

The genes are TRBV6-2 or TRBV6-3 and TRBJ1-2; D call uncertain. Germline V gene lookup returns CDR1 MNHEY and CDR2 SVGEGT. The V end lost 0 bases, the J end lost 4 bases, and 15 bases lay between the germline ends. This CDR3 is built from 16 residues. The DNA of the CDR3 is TGTGCCAGCAGTTACTCGATGGGTGCAGTATCCTATGGCTACACCTTC. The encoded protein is CASSYSMGAVSYGYTF.

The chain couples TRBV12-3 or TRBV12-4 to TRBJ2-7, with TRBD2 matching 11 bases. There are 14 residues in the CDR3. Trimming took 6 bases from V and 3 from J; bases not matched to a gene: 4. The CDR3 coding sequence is TGTGCCAGCAGCGAACTAGCGGGAGACTACGAGCAGTACTTC. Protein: CASSELAGDYEQYF.

CDR3 protein: CASSVASGERNIQYF. The CDR3 coding sequence is TGTGCCAGCAGCGTAGCTTCAGGGGAGAGGAACATTCAGTACTTC. The chain employs TRBV9 and TRBJ2-4; D perhaps matches TRBD1 (6 bases). Germline values: CDR1 SGDLS, CDR2 YYNGEE. V was cut by 0 bases and J by 7 bases, with 14 bases left in between. The CDR3 covers 15 residues.

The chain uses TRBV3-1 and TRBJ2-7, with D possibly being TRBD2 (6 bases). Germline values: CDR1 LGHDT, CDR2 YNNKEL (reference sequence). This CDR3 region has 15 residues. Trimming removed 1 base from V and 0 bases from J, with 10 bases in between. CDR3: CASSQARETSYEQYF. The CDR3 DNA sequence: TGTGCCAGCAGCCAAGCCCGGGAGACCTCCTACGAGCAGTACTTC.

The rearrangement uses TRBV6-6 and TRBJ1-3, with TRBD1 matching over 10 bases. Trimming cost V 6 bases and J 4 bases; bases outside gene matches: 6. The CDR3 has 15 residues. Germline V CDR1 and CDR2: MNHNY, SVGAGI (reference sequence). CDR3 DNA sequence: TGTGCCAGCAGACCGGGACAGGGGACCGGAAACACCATATATTTT. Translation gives CASRPGQGTGNTIYF.

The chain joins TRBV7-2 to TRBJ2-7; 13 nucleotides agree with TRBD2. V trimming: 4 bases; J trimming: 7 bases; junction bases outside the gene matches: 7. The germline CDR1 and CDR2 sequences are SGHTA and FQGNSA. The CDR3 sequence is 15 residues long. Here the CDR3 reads CASSSRLAGGGEQYF. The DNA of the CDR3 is TGTGCCAGCAGCTCCCGACTAGCGGGAGGTGGAGAGCAGTACTTC.

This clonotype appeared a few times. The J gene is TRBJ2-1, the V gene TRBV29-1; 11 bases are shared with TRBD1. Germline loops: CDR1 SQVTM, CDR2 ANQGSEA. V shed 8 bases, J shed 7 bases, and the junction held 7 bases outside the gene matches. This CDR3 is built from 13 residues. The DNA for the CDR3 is TGCAGCTCCAGGACAGGGGGCCTAAATGAGCAGTTCTTC. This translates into CSSRTGGLNEQFF.